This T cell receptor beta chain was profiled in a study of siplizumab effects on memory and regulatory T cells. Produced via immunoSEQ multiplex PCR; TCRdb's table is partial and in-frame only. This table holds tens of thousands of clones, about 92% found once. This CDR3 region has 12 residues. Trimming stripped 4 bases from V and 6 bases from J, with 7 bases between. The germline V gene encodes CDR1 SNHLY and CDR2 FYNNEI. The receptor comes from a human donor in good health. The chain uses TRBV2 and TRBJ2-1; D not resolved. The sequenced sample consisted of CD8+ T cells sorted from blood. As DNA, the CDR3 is TGTGCCAGCAGTGGGGCTAGCAATGAGCAGTTCTTC. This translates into CASSGASNEQFF.